Listed below are T cell receptor beta chains from one sample, sequenced in a study of blood T cells in healthy people across ages. TCRdb reprocessed the 5' RACE reads via MiXCR and lists one record per CDR3 protein. The sample shows more than 800,000 distinct CDR3 sequences, more than 25% of them seen only once. The sample was blood. The receptor source for this set is a woman aged 80 or older in good health. Both conserved end residues are part of each CDR3. D genes are given only for firm matches. A row's size may be missing; if present it is once, few, many or a size class.

clone_size j_call d_call v_call cdr3_nt cdr3_aa
few TRBJ1-1 NA TRBV20-1 TGCAGTGCAGCTTGGCGGGGGCGACGCACTGAAGCTTTCTTT CSAAWRGRRTEAFF
many TRBJ2-5 NA TRBV29-1 TGCAGCGTTGGGAGCGGGCAAGAGACCCAGTACTTC CSVGSGQETQYF
few TRBJ1-2 NA TRBV20-1 TGCAGTGTCTCGAGACAGGATATGGGTGGCTACACCTTC CSVSRQDMGGYTF
NA TRBJ1-6 TRBD1 TRBV27 TGTGCCAGCAGTTTAGCAGGGGGCCCGTTCATAGGCTCACCCCTCCACTTT CASSLAGGPFIGSPLHF
NA TRBJ2-3 NA TRBV13 TGTGCCAGCAGCTTAGAGGGAGGCGCAGATACGCAGTATTTT CASSLEGGADTQYF
many TRBJ2-3 NA TRBV29-1 TGCAGCGTTGGTTTTGGTACGCAGTATTTT CSVGFGTQYF
many TRBJ2-1 NA TRBV6-1 TGTGCCAGCCACCGGGGCGGGTCCTACAATGAGCAGTTCTTC CASHRGGSYNEQFF
NA TRBJ1-2 TRBD1 TRBV7-2 TGTGCCAGCAGCTCCGGACAGGGAGCCTTCGGGGGCTACACCTTC CASSSGQGAFGGYTF
many TRBJ2-5 NA TRBV7-2 TGTGCCAGCAGCCCCGCGGGCAGGACTGGGGAGACCCAGTACTTC CASSPAGRTGETQYF
NA TRBJ1-4 TRBD1 TRBV11-2 TGTGCCAGCAGCCACTCGACAGGGCACAGTGAAAAACTGTTTTTT CASSHSTGHSEKLFF
NA TRBJ2-2 NA TRBV6-5 TGTGCCTCCGAGGGCTTGAACACCGGGGAGCTGTTTTTT CASEGLNTGELFF
many TRBJ1-5 NA TRBV6-2/TRBV6-3 TGTGCCAGCAGAGAGGTTGGAGGACAGTTTAGCAATCAGCCCCAGCATTTT CASREVGGQFSNQPQHF
NA TRBJ2-5 NA TRBV7-2 TGTGCCAGCAGCTTAGTTGAGGGACCGCCGGGGGAGACCCAGTACTTC CASSLVEGPPGETQYF
many TRBJ2-3 NA TRBV12-3/TRBV12-4 TGTGCCAGCAGTTTCATTGGAAGGGGAGATACGCAGTATTTT CASSFIGRGDTQYF
many TRBJ2-5 NA TRBV3-1 TGTGCCAGCAGCCGCGGGACTCAGTGGGGCCAAGAGACCCAGTACTTC CASSRGTQWGQETQYF
many TRBJ2-1 NA TRBV6-2/TRBV6-3 TGTGCCAGCAGTTACGGGGTGCGCTACAATGAGCAGTTCTTC CASSYGVRYNEQFF
NA TRBJ1-4 TRBD1 TRBV6-5 TGTGCCAGCAGTCACCCGCTTACAGGGGGCAATGAAAAACTGTTTTTT CASSHPLTGGNEKLFF
many TRBJ1-2 NA TRBV20-1 TGCAGTGCAGGGGGAGGGGATGTTGGCTACACCTTC CSAGGGDVGYTF
NA TRBJ2-3 TRBD1 TRBV20-1 TGCAGTGCAGTACAGGGGGCGCGTGATGGCGCAGATACGCAGTATTTT CSAVQGARDGADTQYF
many TRBJ1-4 NA TRBV20-1 TGCAGTGCTAGAGAAGGCAGCACTAATGAAAAACTGTTTTTT CSAREGSTNEKLFF
NA TRBJ1-6 NA TRBV20-1 TGCAGTGCCCCAACAGGGTCTAGTCCACCCCTCCACTTT CSAPTGSSPPLHF
few TRBJ2-5 TRBD1 TRBV29-1 TGCAGCGTTTCATTGACAGGGGCGCGAGAGACCCAGTACTTC CSVSLTGARETQYF
NA TRBJ2-3 TRBD2 TRBV4-1 TGCGCCAGCAGCCAAGCTCGACTAGCGGGGAACATTGGGACAGATACGCAGTATTTT CASSQARLAGNIGTDTQYF
many TRBJ2-3 TRBD1 TRBV6-2/TRBV6-3 TGTGCCAGCAGTTGGGGACAGTCGACAGATACGCAGTATTTT CASSWGQSTDTQYF
NA TRBJ2-5 NA TRBV6-4 TGTGCCAGCAGTGACTCGACCGCGTCTGAGACCCAGTACTTC CASSDSTASETQYF
NA TRBJ1-1 NA TRBV28 TGTGCCAGCACCTGGACCCCGGGACACTTCAGGAACACTGAAGCTTTCTTT CASTWTPGHFRNTEAFF
few TRBJ2-2 TRBD2 TRBV5-1 TGCGCCAGCAGCTTGGCCTTAGCGGGGTTCTCGAACACCGGGGAGCTGTTTTTT CASSLALAGFSNTGELFF
NA TRBJ2-2 TRBD2 TRBV4-1 TGCGCCAGCAGCCAGGACGGTAGCGGGAACCGGGAGCTGTTTTTT CASSQDGSGNRELFF
many TRBJ2-3 NA TRBV20-1 TGCAGTGCTCCATTGGACATGGGCACAGATACGCAGTATTTT CSAPLDMGTDTQYF
NA TRBJ1-2 NA TRBV2 TGTGCCAGCAGTGAGCTTCTACACCGCTATGGCCACACCTTC CASSELLHRYGHTF
many TRBJ1-5 NA TRBV6-1 TGTGCCAGCAGTGAACAGGTTGTGCGGCATTTT CASSEQVVRHF
NA TRBJ1-6 NA TRBV4-3 TGCGTCAGCAGCCAAGAGTTAACCGAAAATTCACCCCTCCACTTT CVSSQELTENSPLHF
few TRBJ1-1 NA TRBV7-2 TGTGCCAGCAGCTTCGGACAGCGCCTTCTGAACACTGAAGCTTTCTTT CASSFGQRLLNTEAFF
NA TRBJ2-1 TRBD2 TRBV20-1 TGCAGTGCTAACGGGGGGGAGACCCAGTTCTTC CSANGGETQFF
NA TRBJ1-1 NA TRBV6-1 TGTGCCAGCAGAGGAAACGGGGGGACTGAAGCTTTCTTT CASRGNGGTEAFF
NA TRBJ2-7 NA TRBV7-2 TGTGCCAGCAGCCTAGGGGGGGCCATGTACGAGCAGTACTTC CASSLGGAMYEQYF